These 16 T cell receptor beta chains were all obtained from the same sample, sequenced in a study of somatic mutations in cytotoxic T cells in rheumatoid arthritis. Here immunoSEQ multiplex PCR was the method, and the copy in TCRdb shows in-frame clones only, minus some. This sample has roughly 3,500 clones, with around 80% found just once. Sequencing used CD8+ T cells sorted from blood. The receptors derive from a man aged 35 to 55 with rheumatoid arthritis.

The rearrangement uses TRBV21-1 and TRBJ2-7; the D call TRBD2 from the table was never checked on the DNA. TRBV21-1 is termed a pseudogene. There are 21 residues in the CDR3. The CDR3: CASNLPAGQASRTSGLDEQYF. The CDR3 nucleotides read TGTGCCAGCAACCTCCCCGCAGGGCAGGCCTCACGGACTAGCGGGCTCGACGAGCAGTACTTC.

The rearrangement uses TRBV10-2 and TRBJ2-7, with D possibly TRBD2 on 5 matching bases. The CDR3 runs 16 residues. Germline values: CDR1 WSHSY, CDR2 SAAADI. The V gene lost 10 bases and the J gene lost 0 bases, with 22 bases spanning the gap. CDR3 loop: CATVGLSNKASYEQYF. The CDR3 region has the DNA TGCGCCACCGTAGGACTCTCAAATAAAGCCTCCTACGAGCAGTACTTC.

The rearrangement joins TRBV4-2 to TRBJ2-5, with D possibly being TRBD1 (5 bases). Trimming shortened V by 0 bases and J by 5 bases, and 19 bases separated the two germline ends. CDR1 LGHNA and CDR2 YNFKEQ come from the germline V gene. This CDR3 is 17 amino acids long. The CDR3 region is CASSQEEVKGFQETQYF. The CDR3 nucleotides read TGTGCCAGCAGCCAAGAAGAAGTTAAGGGGTTTCAGGAGACCCAGTACTTC.

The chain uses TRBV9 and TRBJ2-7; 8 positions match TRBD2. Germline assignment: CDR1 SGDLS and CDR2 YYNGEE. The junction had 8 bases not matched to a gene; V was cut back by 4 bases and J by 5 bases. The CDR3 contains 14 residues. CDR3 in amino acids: CASSPGGGRNEQYF. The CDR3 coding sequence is TGTGCCAGCAGCCCGGGGGGGGGCAGGAACGAGCAGTACTTC.

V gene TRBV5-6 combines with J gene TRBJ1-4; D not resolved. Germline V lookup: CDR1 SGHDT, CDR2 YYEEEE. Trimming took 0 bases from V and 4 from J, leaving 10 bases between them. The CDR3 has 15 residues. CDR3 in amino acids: CASSLGGQYNEKLFF. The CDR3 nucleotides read TGTGCCAGCAGCTTGGGTGGCCAGTATAATGAAAAACTGTTTTTT.

This CDR3 reads CASSLGAGDGYTF. CDR3 coding DNA: TGTGCCAGCAGTTTGGGGGCCGGGGATGGCTACACCTTC. The V gene is TRBV27, the J gene TRBJ1-2, with D tentatively TRBD1 (6 bases). This CDR3 region has 13 residues. Trimming took 3 bases from V and 6 from J, leaving 11 bases between them. Per germline, CDR1 MNHEY and CDR2 SMNVEV (reference sequence).

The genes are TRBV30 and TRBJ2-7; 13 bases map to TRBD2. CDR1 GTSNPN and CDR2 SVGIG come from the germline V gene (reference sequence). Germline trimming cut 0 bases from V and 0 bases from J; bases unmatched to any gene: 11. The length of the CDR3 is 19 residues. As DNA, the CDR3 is TGTGCCTGGAGTGTAGCCCCCCCTCGGACTAGCGGGAGCTCCTACGAGCAGTACTTC. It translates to CAWSVAPPRTSGSSYEQYF.

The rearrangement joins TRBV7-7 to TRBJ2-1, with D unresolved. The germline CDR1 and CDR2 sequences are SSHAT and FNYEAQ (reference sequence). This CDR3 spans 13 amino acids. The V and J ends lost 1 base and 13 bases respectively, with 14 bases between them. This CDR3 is CASSLVTWSYQFF. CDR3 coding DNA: TGTGCCAGCAGCTTAGTTACTTGGAGTTACCAGTTCTTC.

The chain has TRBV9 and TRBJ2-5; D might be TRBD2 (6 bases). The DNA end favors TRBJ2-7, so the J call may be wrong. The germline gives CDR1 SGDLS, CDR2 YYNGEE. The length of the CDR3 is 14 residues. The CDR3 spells CASSGRDSRPEQYF. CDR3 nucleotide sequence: TGTGCCAGCAGCGGCCGGGACTCCCGTCCCGAGCAGTACTTC.

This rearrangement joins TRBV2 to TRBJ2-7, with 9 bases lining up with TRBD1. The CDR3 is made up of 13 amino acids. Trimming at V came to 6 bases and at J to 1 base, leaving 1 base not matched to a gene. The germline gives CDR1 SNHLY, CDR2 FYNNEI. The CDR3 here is CASRGTGSYEQYF. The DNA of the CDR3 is TGTGCCAGCAGGGGGACAGGGTCCTACGAGCAGTACTTC. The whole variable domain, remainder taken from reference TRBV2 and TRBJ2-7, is EPEVTQTPSHQVTQMGQEVILRCVPISNHLYFYWYRQILGQKVEFLVSFYNNEISEKSEIFDDQFSVERPDGSNFTLKIRSTKLEDSAMYFCASRGTGSYEQYFGPGTRLTVT.

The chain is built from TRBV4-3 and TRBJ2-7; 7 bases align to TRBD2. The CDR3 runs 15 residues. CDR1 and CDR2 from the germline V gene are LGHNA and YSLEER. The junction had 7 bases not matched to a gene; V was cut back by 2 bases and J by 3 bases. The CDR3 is CASSQTSRGSYEQYF. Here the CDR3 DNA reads TGCGCCAGCAGCCAAACATCCCGCGGGAGCTACGAGCAGTACTTC.

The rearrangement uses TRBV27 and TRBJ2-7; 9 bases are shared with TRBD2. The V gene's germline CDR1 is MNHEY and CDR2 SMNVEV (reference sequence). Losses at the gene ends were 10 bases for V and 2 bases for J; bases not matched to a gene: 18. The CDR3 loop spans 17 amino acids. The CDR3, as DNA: TGTGCCACCCGGCGGGGGGGACGGGGTGGGGTGGCCTACGAGCAGTACTTC. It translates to CATRRGGRGGVAYEQYF.

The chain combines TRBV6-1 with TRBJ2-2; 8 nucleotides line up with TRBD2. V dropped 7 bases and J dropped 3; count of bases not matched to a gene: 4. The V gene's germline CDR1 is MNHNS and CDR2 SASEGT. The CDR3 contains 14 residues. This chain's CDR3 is CASTGGPDTGELFF. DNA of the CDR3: TGTGCCAGCACGGGAGGGCCGGACACCGGGGAGCTGTTTTTT.

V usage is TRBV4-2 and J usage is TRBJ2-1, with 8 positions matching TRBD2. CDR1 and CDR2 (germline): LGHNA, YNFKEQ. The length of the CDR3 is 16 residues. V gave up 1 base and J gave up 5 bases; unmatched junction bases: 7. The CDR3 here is CASSQAVSGADNEQFF. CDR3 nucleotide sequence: TGTGCCAGCAGCCAAGCGGTTAGCGGGGCTGACAATGAGCAGTTCTTC.

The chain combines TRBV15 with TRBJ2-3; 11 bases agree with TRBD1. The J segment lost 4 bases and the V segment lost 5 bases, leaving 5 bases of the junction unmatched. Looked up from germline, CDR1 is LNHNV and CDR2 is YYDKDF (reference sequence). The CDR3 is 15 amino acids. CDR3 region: CATSSRTGGPDTQYF. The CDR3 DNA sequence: TGTGCCACCAGCTCGCGGACAGGGGGCCCAGATACGCAGTATTTT. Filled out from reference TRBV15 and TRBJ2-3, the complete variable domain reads DAMVIQNPRYQVTQFGKPVTLSCSQTLNHNVMYWYQQKSSQAPKLLFHYYDKDFNNEADTPDNFQSRRPNTSFCFLDIRSPGLGDTAMYLCATSSRTGGPDTQYFGPGTRLTVL.

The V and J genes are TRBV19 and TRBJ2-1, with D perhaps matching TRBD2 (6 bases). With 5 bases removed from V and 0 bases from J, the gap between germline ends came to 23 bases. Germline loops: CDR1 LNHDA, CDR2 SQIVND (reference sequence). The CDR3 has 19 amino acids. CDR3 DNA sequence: TGTGCCAGTAGTTGGGGACTCTTCTCGAGCCGAAGCTCCTACAATGAGCAGTTCTTC. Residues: CASSWGLFSSRSSYNEQFF.